These 4 T cell receptor beta chains originate from one sample sequenced in a study of radiotherapy plus CTLA-4 blockade in lung cancer. TCRdb's copy holds only in-frame clones and misses some; the assay was immunoSEQ multiplex PCR. The sample contains approximately 97,000 clones, roughly 80% of which appear only once. Sequenced material: peripheral blood, taken from a patient treated with radiotherapy plus ipilimumab. The origin of the receptors is a human donor with non-small cell lung cancer who had stable disease on radiotherapy plus ipilimumab.

This rearrangement joins TRBV28 to TRBJ1-6; 9 nucleotides line up with TRBD1. Germline V gives CDR1 MDHEN, CDR2 SYDVKM. The CDR3 runs 16 residues. The V and J ends lost 8 bases and 8 bases, in that order; junction bases with no gene match: 13. CDR3 nucleotide sequence: TGTGCCAGCGGGGGGACGAGGGGACAGGGCTATTCACCCCTCCACTTT. Translated: CASGGTRGQGYSPLHF.

The chain combines TRBV6-1 with TRBJ1-5; perhaps TRBD1 as D (6 bases). Trimming took 4 bases from V and 7 from J, leaving 20 bases between them. This CDR3 is 16 amino acids long. Germline assignment: CDR1 MNHNS and CDR2 SASEGT. The CDR3 is CASSAAGGTRDQPQHF. The DNA for the CDR3 is TGTGCCAGCAGTGCGGCGGGCGGGACACGCGACCAGCCCCAGCATTTT.

The chain combines TRBV6-1 with TRBJ2-7; 7 nucleotides agree with TRBD2. V trimming: 1 base; J trimming: 5 bases; junction bases outside the gene matches: 5. This CDR3 has 14 residues. Germline values: CDR1 MNHNS, CDR2 SASEGT. CDR3 protein: CASSEVWGGNEQYF. In DNA form, the CDR3 reads TGTGCCAGCAGTGAAGTTTGGGGGGGGAACGAGCAGTACTTC.

This rearrangement joins TRBV2 to TRBJ1-4; 7 positions match TRBD1. Unmatched junction bases numbered 4, after V lost 3 bases and J lost 3 bases. There are 15 residues in the CDR3. Germline CDR1 SNHLY, CDR2 FYNNEI. The CDR3 sequence: CASSEEGGSNEKLFF. The CDR3 region has the DNA TGTGCCAGCAGTGAGGAAGGGGGCTCTAATGAAAAACTGTTTTTT.